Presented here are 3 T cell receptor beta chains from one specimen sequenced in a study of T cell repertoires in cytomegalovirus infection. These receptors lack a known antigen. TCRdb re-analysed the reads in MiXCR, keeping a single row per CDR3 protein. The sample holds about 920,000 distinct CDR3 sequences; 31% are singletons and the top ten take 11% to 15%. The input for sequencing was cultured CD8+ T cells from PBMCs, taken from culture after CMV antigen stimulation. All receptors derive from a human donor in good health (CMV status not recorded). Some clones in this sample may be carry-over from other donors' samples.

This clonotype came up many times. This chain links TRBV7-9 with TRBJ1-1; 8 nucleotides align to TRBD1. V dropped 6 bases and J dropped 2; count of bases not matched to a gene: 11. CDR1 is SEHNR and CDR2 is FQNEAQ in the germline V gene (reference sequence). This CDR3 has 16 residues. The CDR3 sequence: CASRRTGQGNNTEAFF. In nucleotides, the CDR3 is TGTGCCAGCAGACGAACCGGACAGGGCAATAACACTGAAGCTTTCTTT.

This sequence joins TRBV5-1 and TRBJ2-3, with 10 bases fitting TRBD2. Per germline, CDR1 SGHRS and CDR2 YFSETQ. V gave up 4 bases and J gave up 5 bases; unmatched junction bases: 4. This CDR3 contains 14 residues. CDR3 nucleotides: TGCGCCAGCAGCGAGGGGACTAGCGAAGATACGCAGTATTTT. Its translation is CASSEGTSEDTQYF.

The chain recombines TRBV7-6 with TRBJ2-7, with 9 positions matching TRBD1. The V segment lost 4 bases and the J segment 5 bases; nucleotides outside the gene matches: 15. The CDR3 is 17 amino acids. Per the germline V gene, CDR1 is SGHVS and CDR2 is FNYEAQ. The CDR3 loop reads CASSSTELGQGRHEQYF. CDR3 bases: TGTGCCAGCAGCTCCACGGAATTAGGACAGGGGCGGCACGAGCAGTACTTC.